This is a list of T cell receptor beta chains from one sample in a study of radiotherapy plus CTLA-4 blockade in lung cancer. Sequencing was performed with immunoSEQ multiplex PCR; in TCRdb, only in-frame clones are kept and a portion is missing. The table shows 85,000 to 90,000 clones, with around nine tenths occurring only once. Sequenced here: peripheral blood, sampled from a patient treated with radiotherapy plus ipilimumab. These receptors came from a human donor with non-small cell lung cancer that progressed on radiotherapy plus ipilimumab. Both conserved end residues are part of each CDR3.

j_call | v_call | cdr3_aa
TRBJ2-1 | TRBV4-1 | CASSQVFPPGGQFF
TRBJ2-1 | TRBV4-1 | CASSRGPGTEQFF
TRBJ1-3 | TRBV5-5 | CASSLGRAGNTIYF
TRBJ2-3 | TRBV10-1 | CASSLGLAVTDTQYF
TRBJ1-4 | TRBV29-1 | CSVELVGFNEKLFF
TRBJ2-7 | TRBV6-5 | CASSRRGALYEQYF
TRBJ1-1 | TRBV5-4 | CASSTRQGRTEAFF
TRBJ1-4 | TRBV7-9 | CASSPRDSLNEKLFF
TRBJ1-4 | TRBV6-6 | CASNGATPRANEKLFF
TRBJ2-1 | TRBV9 | CASSVRASGSSGDEQFF
TRBJ1-2 | TRBV4-3 | CASSPQTGINYGYTF
TRBJ1-2 | TRBV5-1 | CASSSAWDDYGYTF
TRBJ2-2 | TRBV23-1 | CASTAESPGLPLGAGELFF
TRBJ2-4 | TRBV29-1 | CSVYLDIQYF
TRBJ2-7 | TRBV7-8 | CASSLVLAGNYEQYF
TRBJ1-6 | TRBV19 | CASSAGSSSYNSPLHF
TRBJ2-2 | TRBV6-5 | CAGGRVDTGELFF
TRBJ1-2 | TRBV7-9 | CASSLLEFTPVYGYTF
TRBJ2-3 | TRBV19 | CASSPLWGASSDTQYF
TRBJ1-2 | TRBV30 | CAWGEQGGNGYTF
TRBJ1-3 | TRBV6-5 | CASSYTTGRSGNTIYF
TRBJ1-3 | TRBV7-9 | CGGLDPSGNTIYF
TRBJ2-7 | TRBV9 | CASSVGPLERGYEQYF
TRBJ2-2 | TRBV30 | CAWSVPIRDTGELFF
TRBJ1-3 | TRBV6-5 | CASRDSAGNTIYF
TRBJ2-7 | TRBV7-6 | CASSLASPGEQYF
TRBJ1-1 | TRBV20-1 | CSAQRDTEAFF
TRBJ2-1 | TRBV5-1 | CASSLEGRSSYNEQFF
TRBJ2-5 | TRBV5-1 | CASSPGQGKETQYF
TRBJ1-5 | TRBV15 | CATSRSPGDQPQHF
TRBJ2-3 | TRBV27 | CASSFEGRHGGTQYF
TRBJ1-1 | TRBV6-1 | CASSVWFGDTEAFF
TRBJ2-1 | TRBV9 | CASSETSGNYNEQFF
TRBJ1-6 | TRBV5-5 | CASSLEAVHNSPLHF
TRBJ2-1 | TRBV27 | CASSLYPTGAYNEQFF
TRBJ1-6 | TRBV7-9 | CASSLGTGIGSPLHF
TRBJ1-1 | TRBV12-5 | CASGSQGVVTEAFF
TRBJ2-6 | TRBV19 | CASSIWEAGANVLTF
TRBJ2-5 | TRBV5-1 | CASSFWDEAQYF
TRBJ2-2 | TRBV2 | CASTKEFTGELFF
TRBJ1-2 | TRBV29-1 | CSVEVSRGNYGYTF
TRBJ2-7 | TRBV7-9 | CASSFDRGYSYEQYF
TRBJ2-5 | TRBV4-1 | CASSRGPGETQYF
TRBJ2-4 | TRBV4-3 | CASSQDGTSGGAAKNIQYF
TRBJ2-7 | TRBV5-6 | CASSIGQGSYEQYF
TRBJ2-1 | TRBV27 | CASSSISKQFF
TRBJ2-7 | TRBV11-3 | CASSPRTGGVYEQYF
TRBJ2-7 | TRBV20-1 | CSARANEEQYF
TRBJ2-5 | TRBV4-2 | CASSQEVGLAGGPQETQYF
TRBJ2-7 | TRBV4-2 | CASSQVDRRSSYEQYF